Each of the 32 T cell receptor beta chains below was sequenced from the same sample in a study of T-cell reconstitution after alpha-beta-depleted transplantation in children. The authors prepared the TCRbeta library with unique molecular identifiers. TCRdb ran MiXCR on the PCR reads and lists one entry per CDR3 protein. The sample holds 600,000 to 800,000 distinct CDR3 sequences, about 12% seen once. Sequences were derived from PBMCs, sampled before TCRalphabeta/CD19-depleted stem cell transplant. The receptors come from a girl aged 2 to 9 with congenital amegakaryocytic thrombocytopenia, due to receive a stem cell transplant.

The chain has TRBV2 and TRBJ2-1; D is uncertain. Germline V lookup: CDR1 SNHLY, CDR2 FYNNEI. Deletions cut 0 bases from V and 6 bases from J, with 6 bases between. This CDR3 has 13 amino acids. The CDR3 loop is CASSEALLNEQFF. The CDR3 DNA reads TGTGCCAGCAGTGAAGCGCTCCTCAATGAGCAGTTCTTC.

In regard to this clonotype: The germline gene is not matched at one end of the junction; a read error may be the cause. The rearrangement joins TRBV15 to TRBJ2-5; D ambiguous. Germline V gives CDR1 LNHNV, CDR2 YYDKDF (reference sequence). The CDR3 spans 14 residues. DNA for the CDR3: TGTGCCACCAGCAGAGATCCTAGGCAAGGGACCCAGTACTTC. Translating it yields CATSRDPRQGTQYF. Complete variable domain (other parts from reference TRBV15 and TRBJ2-5): DAMVIQNPRYQVTQFGKPVTLSCSQTLNHNVMYWYQQKSSQAPKLLFHYYDKDFNNEADTPDNFQSRRPNTSFCFLDIRSPGLGDTAMYLCATSRDPRQGTQYFGPGTRLLVL.

The chain couples TRBV5-1 to TRBJ2-2; either TRBD1 or TRBD2 may supply D (5 bases each). The germline CDR1 and CDR2 sequences are SGHRS and YFSETQ. V was cut by 4 bases and J by 5 bases, with 15 bases left in between. The CDR3 consists of 15 residues. CDR3 nucleotide sequence: TGCGCCAGCAGCACCCGGGACCAGAGAACCGGGGAGCTGTTTTTT. Translation: CASSTRDQRTGELFF. Full variable domain (remainder filled in from reference TRBV5-1 and TRBJ2-2): KAGVTQTPRYLIKTRGQQVTLSCSPISGHRSVSWYQQTPGQGLQFLFEYFSETQRNKGNFPGRFSGRQFSNSRSEMNVSTLELGDSALYLCASSTRDQRTGELFFGEGSRLTVL.

This clonotype was recorded at least ten times. The rearrangement links TRBV20-1 to TRBJ1-5; D is possibly TRBD1 (6 bases). The germline gives CDR1 DFQATT, CDR2 SNEGSKA (reference sequence). Trimming took 0 bases from V and 9 from J, leaving 15 bases between them. This CDR3 is 14 amino acids long. The CDR3 coding sequence is TGCAGTGCTAGAGATCTGGACAGCCAGTCGCCCCAGCATTTT. This codes for CSARDLDSQSPQHF.

The chain has TRBV30 and TRBJ1-1, with D hard to call. V was shortened by 3 bases and J by 10 bases, with 9 bases between the two germline ends. Germline V gene sequence: CDR1 GTSNPN, CDR2 SVGIG (reference sequence). There are 10 residues in the CDR3. The CDR3 is CAWSRGLAFF. The DNA for the CDR3 is TGTGCCTGGAGCCGAGGGTTAGCTTTCTTT.

This clonotype showed up many times. In nucleotides, the CDR3 is TGCGCCAGCAGCTTGTTGAGACCTAGCGGGAGCCAGACAGATACGCAGTATTTT. Translating it yields CASSLLRPSGSQTDTQYF. The V call is TRBV5-1, the J call TRBJ2-3; 10 nucleotides align to TRBD2. Germline V gives CDR1 SGHRS, CDR2 YFSETQ. V dropped 1 base and J dropped 3; count of bases not matched to a gene: 11. The CDR3 is 18 residues long.

V is TRBV3-1 and J is TRBJ1-1, with 7 bases fitting TRBD1. The germline V gene has CDR1 LGHDT and CDR2 YNNKEL (reference sequence). Losses at the gene ends were 8 bases for V and 0 bases for J; bases not matched to a gene: 9. CDR3 size: 15 residues. CDR3 nucleotide sequence: TGTGCCAGCCTTGGCCCGGGACAGATGAACACTGAAGCTTTCTTT. It encodes CASLGPGQMNTEAFF.

Remarks on this clonotype: A read error may be the cause here, since a much bigger clone is one base away. This sequence joins TRBV15 and TRBJ2-1; 7 positions agree with TRBD1. The CDR3 contains 16 residues. Germline CDR1 and CDR2: LNHNV and YYDKDF (reference sequence). CDR3 loop: CATSRAPGQRYNEQSF. CDR3 bases: TGTGCCACCAGCAGAGCCCCGGGACAGAGATACAATGAGCAGTCCTTC.

The sample holds a few counts of this clonotype. This rearrangement joins TRBV5-1 to TRBJ1-1, with a tentative D call TRBD1 (6 bases). The CDR3 has 14 amino acids. Germline V gene sequence: CDR1 SGHRS, CDR2 YFSETQ. Deletions cut 0 bases from V and 8 bases from J, with 14 bases between. The CDR3 protein is CASSLVVGTYEAFF. The DNA of the CDR3 is TGCGCCAGCAGCTTGGTTGTCGGGACATACGAAGCTTTCTTT.

This clonotype was seen only a few times. This chain joins TRBV29-1 and TRBJ2-7, with 7 bases matching TRBD1. The CDR3 spans 14 residues. Looked up from germline, CDR1 is SQVTM and CDR2 is ANQGSEA. The ends lost 5 bases at V and 7 bases at J; junction bases unmatched: 14. DNA of the CDR3: TGCAGCGTTAGAGGGGGCATCCCTCCGGTTGAGCAGTACTTC. Translation gives CSVRGGIPPVEQYF.

A single count supports this clonotype. This chain connects TRBV30 to TRBJ2-2; no clear D gene. The V end lost 5 bases, the J end lost 0 bases, and 1 base lay between the germline ends. Germline V gene data show CDR1 as GTSNPN and CDR2 as SVGIG (reference sequence). The CDR3 runs to 11 residues. The CDR3 spells CAWSNTGELFF. The CDR3 bases are TGTGCCTGGTCGAACACCGGGGAGCTGTTTTTT.

The genes are TRBV30 and TRBJ1-4; TRBD1 might be the D (5 bases). Looked up from germline, CDR1 is GTSNPN and CDR2 is SVGIG (reference sequence). V lost 4 bases and J lost 0, with 18 bases in between. This CDR3 is built from 17 residues. In DNA form, the CDR3 reads TGTGCCTGGAAAGGGGCCCATGGGGAGACAACTAATGAAAAACTGTTTTTT. Translation: CAWKGAHGETTNEKLFF.

This clonotype has a handful of counts. The chain links TRBV11-2 to TRBJ2-1; perhaps D is TRBD1 or TRBD2 (5 bases each). Germline CDR1 is SGHAT and CDR2 is FQNNGV. The CDR3 is made up of 17 amino acids. V was shortened by 3 bases and J by 0 bases, with 15 bases between the two germline ends. CDR3 sequence (DNA): TGTGCCAGCAGCTTGGGGCGGGCGGGCAGCTCCTACAATGAGCAGTTCTTC. This encodes CASSLGRAGSSYNEQFF.

This clonotype was counted ten times or more. J is TRBJ2-1 and V is TRBV15; maybe TRBD1 (6 bases). Trimming cost V 3 bases and J 5 bases, with 11 bases left between them. The CDR3 loop spans 14 amino acids. Germline CDR1 is LNHNV and CDR2 is YYDKDF (reference sequence). CDR3 residues: CATSSEDSNNEQFF. The CDR3 region has the DNA TGTGCCACCAGCAGTGAGGACAGCAACAATGAGCAGTTCTTC.

Notes on this clonotype: Since a much larger clone is just one base distant, this may be a read error. This rearrangement joins TRBV5-5 to TRBJ1-1; maybe TRBD1 (5 bases). Between the trimmed V and J ends, which lost 6 bases and 8 bases, there was a span of 17 bases. Germline V gene data show CDR1 as SGHKS and CDR2 as YYEKEE (reference sequence). The CDR3 spans 13 residues. The CDR3: CASILGTVREAFF. The DNA of the CDR3 is TGTGCCAGCATCTTAGGGACGGTGAGAGAAGCTTTCTTT.

This clonotype appeared many times. V and J are TRBV20-1 and TRBJ2-4; 8 nucleotides align to TRBD1. CDR3 length: 16 amino acids. With V trimmed by 0 bases and J by 0 bases, 4 bases remained unmatched. Germline V gives CDR1 DFQATT, CDR2 SNEGSKA (reference sequence). CDR3 region: CSARDDRGLAKNIQYF. The DNA of the CDR3 is TGCAGTGCTAGAGACGACAGGGGATTAGCCAAAAACATTCAGTACTTC.

This clonotype turned up a few times. The genes are TRBV12-3 or TRBV12-4 and TRBJ2-1; no reliable D call. V was cut by 7 bases and J by 8 bases, with 6 bases left in between. The CDR3 is 10 residues long. The CDR3 bases are TGTGCCAGCACCACTGATGAGCAGTTCTTC. This codes for CASTTDEQFF.

This clonotype occurred once. The chain links TRBV20-1 to TRBJ2-4, with TRBD2 matching 12 bases. Germline V gene data show CDR1 as DFQATT and CDR2 as SNEGSKA (reference sequence). The CDR3 has 14 amino acids. V lost 4 bases to trimming and J lost 8 bases; unmatched junction nucleotides: 6. The CDR3 bases are TGCAGTGCTAACCTAGCGGGAGGGGGATACATTCAGTACTTC. Protein product: CSANLAGGGYIQYF.

There are many counts of this clonotype. V is TRBV20-1 and J is TRBJ2-1; 7 bases map to TRBD1. Germline V gene data show CDR1 as DFQATT and CDR2 as SNEGSKA (reference sequence). CDR3 length equals 14 residues. The J segment lost 5 bases and the V segment lost 6 bases, leaving 10 bases of the junction unmatched. CDR3 region: CSADWDSLNNEQFF. In DNA form, the CDR3 reads TGCAGTGCGGACTGGGACAGTCTAAACAATGAGCAGTTCTTC.

This clonotype appeared a few times. V is TRBV20-1 and J is TRBJ2-1; possible D gene TRBD2, 6 bases. The CDR3 is 14 amino acids. Germline-derived CDR1 and CDR2 are DFQATT and SNEGSKA (reference sequence). The V end lost 3 bases, the J end lost 2 bases, and 11 bases lay between the germline ends. CDR3 bases: TGCAGTGCTAGTGCCGGGGGACCCTACAATGAGCAGTTCTTC. This gives the protein CSASAGGPYNEQFF.

The gene calls are TRBV29-1 and TRBJ2-1; D perhaps matches TRBD2 (5 bases). The CDR3 loop spans 11 amino acids. CDR1 and CDR2 from the germline V gene are SQVTM and ANQGSEA. V was cut by 6 bases and J by 9 bases, with 12 bases left in between. The CDR3 here is CSVGQSGEQFF. In DNA, the CDR3 is TGCAGCGTCGGGCAGAGCGGTGAGCAGTTCTTC.

This clonotype was picked up many times. The chain couples TRBV12-3 or TRBV12-4 to TRBJ2-7; D remains ambiguous. V lost 5 bases, J lost 5 bases, and 10 bases lay in between. The CDR3 has 12 amino acids. The CDR3 coding sequence is TGTGCCAGCAGTATCCTCCCCCACGAGCAGTACTTC. Translated: CASSILPHEQYF.

There are many counts of this clonotype. V and J are TRBV5-1 and TRBJ1-1, with D unclear. This CDR3 region has 15 residues. V was shortened by 0 bases and J by 0 bases, with 9 bases between the two germline ends. The germline CDR1 and CDR2 sequences are SGHRS and YFSETQ. The CDR3 region is CASSLGGPMNTEAFF. The CDR3 DNA follows: TGCGCCAGCAGCTTGGGCGGACCGATGAACACTGAAGCTTTCTTT.

The chain joins TRBV5-1 to TRBJ2-7, with 8 bases lining up with TRBD2. This CDR3 comprises 16 residues. V shed 4 bases, J shed 3 bases, and the junction held 12 bases outside the gene matches. From germline, CDR1 is SGHRS and CDR2 YFSETQ. CDR3 amino acids: CASSVALAGLNYEQYF. The CDR3 DNA follows: TGCGCCAGCAGCGTGGCCCTAGCGGGTCTTAACTACGAGCAGTACTTC.

As DNA, the CDR3 is TGTGCTAGTGGTTTTGACCCAGGGGCGGAACATACGCAGTATTTT. Its protein product is CASGFDPGAEHTQYF. This chain joins TRBV12-5 and TRBJ2-3, with D maybe TRBD1 (6 bases). CDR3 length equals 15 residues. CDR1 and CDR2 from the germline V gene are LGHNT and FRNRAP. V lost 3 bases, J lost 7 bases, and 17 bases lay in between.

This clonotype turned up a few times. The rearrangement uses TRBV10-2 and TRBJ2-3; D is possibly TRBD2 (5 bases). Trimming stripped 7 bases from V and 1 base from J, with 12 bases between. The CDR3 covers 14 residues. Germline assignment: CDR1 WSHSY and CDR2 SAAADI. DNA of the CDR3: TGCGCCAGCACGGTGGACGGGGGCACAGATACGCAGTATTTT. This encodes CASTVDGGTDTQYF.

This clonotype occurred many times. The junction and the germline gene differ at one end; a read error may be behind it. The CDR3 bases are TGCGCCAGCAGCCAAGATTCGGTGGGAGGGCTTATCCGCTTC. Amino acids: CASSQDSVGGLIRF. V usage is TRBV4-1 and J usage is TRBJ2-7; 7 nucleotides line up with TRBD2. The CDR3 extends over 14 amino acids. CDR1 MGHRA and CDR2 YSYEKL come from the germline V gene.

Only a few counts were recorded for this clonotype. This chain connects TRBV12-3 or TRBV12-4 to TRBJ2-1, with 11 bases that match TRBD2. The CDR3 loop spans 17 amino acids. J lost 2 bases, V lost 5 bases, and 8 bases had no gene match. The CDR3: CASSPRRSGRAYNEQFF. CDR3 DNA: TGTGCCAGCAGTCCACGACGTAGCGGGAGGGCCTACAATGAGCAGTTCTTC.

At least ten counts were recorded for this clonotype. The chain carries TRBV12-3 or TRBV12-4 and TRBJ2-1; D might be TRBD1 (5 bases). The germline V and J ends were trimmed by 3 bases and 5 bases, with 11 bases remaining between them. The CDR3 loop spans 14 amino acids. This CDR3 is CASSFGRVDNEQFF. The CDR3 DNA reads TGTGCCAGCAGTTTTGGCAGGGTGGACAATGAGCAGTTCTTC.

This clonotype came up many times. The rearrangement links TRBV12-3 or TRBV12-4 to TRBJ2-3; a possible D gene is TRBD2 (5 bases). The CDR3 covers 16 residues. The V end lost 0 bases, the J end lost 4 bases, and 14 bases lay between the germline ends. This CDR3 reads CASSLAGVGIADTQYF. The CDR3 DNA reads as TGTGCCAGCAGTTTAGCGGGAGTTGGGATTGCAGATACGCAGTATTTT.

This clonotype was detected a few times. DNA of the CDR3: TGTGCCAGCAGCTTAAACGGGCTAGCGGGAGAGACCCAGTACTTC. Translated: CASSLNGLAGETQYF. The chain carries TRBV7-3 and TRBJ2-5; TRBD2 matches at 8 bases. Germline V CDR1 and CDR2: SGHTA, FQGTGA. Trimming cost V 1 base and J 4 bases; bases outside gene matches: 5. This CDR3 contains 15 residues.

This clonotype was picked up many times. This chain connects TRBV12-3 or TRBV12-4 to TRBJ1-1; 7 bases are shared with TRBD1. The CDR3 has 16 amino acids. With V trimmed by 6 bases and J by 0 bases, 10 bases remained unmatched. The CDR3 DNA sequence: TGTGCCAGCAGGAGACAGGGCTCCAGCATGAACACTGAAGCTTTCTTT. Translated: CASRRQGSSMNTEAFF.